This TCR beta chain was sequenced for a study of blood T cell repertoires in COVID-19. Germline V lookup: CDR1 MNHNS, CDR2 SASEGT. Trimming removed 1 base at V and 2 bases at J, with 17 bases between. This CDR3 has 18 residues. The data were produced by immunoSEQ multiplex PCR, yet TCRdb's version contains in-frame clones alone and is incomplete. The sample has 130,000 or so clones, 81% seen once; the top ten hold about 8%. The chain is built from TRBV6-1 and TRBJ2-2; D perhaps matches TRBD2 (6 bases). The sample taken for sequencing was peripheral blood. The sequence derives from a woman aged 60-75 years with active or convalescent COVID-19. The DNA for the CDR3 is TGTGCCAGCAGTGAAGAAAGCGGCGGGGCCCAAAACACCGGGGAGCTGTTTTTT. It yields the protein CASSEESGGAQNTGELFF.